This T cell receptor beta chain was found in a study of T-cell reconstitution after alpha-beta-depleted transplantation in children. The junction had 11 bases not matched to a gene; V was cut back by 2 bases and J by 4 bases. This CDR3 has 16 residues. The germline gives CDR1 MNHEY, CDR2 SVGAGI. Study conclusions and caveats: Expanded graft clones numbering several hundred reportedly gave rise to alpha-beta T cells about two months after transplant. The authors attributed T-cell counts and diversity one year after transplant mostly to newly produced T cells. It was surviving recipient T cells and thymic progenitors that gave some patients high TCRbeta diversity at day 60.

This clonotype showed up many times. As yet, its antigen is unknown. Preparation of the TCRbeta library was carried out with unique molecular identifiers. Using its own MiXCR run on the PCR reads, TCRdb lists one record per CDR3 protein. The data show fewer than 7,000 distinct CDR3 sequences, around 15% seen once. The TCR originated in a boy younger than 18 with acute lymphoblastic leukemia, due to receive a stem cell transplant. The chain links TRBV6-5 to TRBJ2-7, with 7 bases identical to TRBD1. The material was PBMCs, obtained before TCRalphabeta/CD19-depleted stem cell transplant. This CDR3 reads CASSYLQTGFGYEQYF. CDR3 sequence (DNA): TGTGCCAGCAGTTACCTTCAGACAGGGTTTGGGTACGAGCAGTACTTC.